The rows below give T cell receptor beta chains drawn from one sample of a study of T cells in Graves' hyperthyroidism and ophthalmopathy. Each CDR3 protein is one row after TCRdb ran MiXCR on the multiplex PCR reads. The sample has about 400,000 distinct CDR3 sequences, about 15% seen once. The sequencing sample was made of blood. These receptors originate from a woman aged 25 to 39 with Graves' ophthalmopathy. CDR3s include the opening cysteine and the closing phenylalanine or tryptophan.

>TRBJ2-3|TRBV3-1
CASSPPTTVADTQYF
>TRBJ2-1|TRBV28
CASSFYGTRIYNEQFF
>TRBJ1-2|TRBV7-2
CASSFSKPRSWGNYGYTF
>TRBJ2-7|TRBV18
CASSPPQGRSSHEQYF
>TRBJ2-7|TRBV7-9
CASSSDRQNYEQYF
>TRBJ2-3|TRBV12-3/TRBV12-4
CASSLRRSGGRDTQYF
>TRBJ2-3|TRBV19
CASSIGGSASTDTQYF
>TRBJ1-1|TRBV12-3/TRBV12-4
CASSPDSAEAFF
>TRBJ2-7|TRBV24-1
CATSALDSYEQYF
>TRBJ2-7|TRBV25-1
CASSELMGTDYEQYF
>TRBJ1-3|TRBV27
CASSLSGPQFSGNTIYF
>TRBJ1-6|TRBV7-3
CASSLTPASSSPLHF
>TRBJ2-3|TRBV12-3/TRBV12-4
CASRVMGSTDTQYF
>TRBJ1-2|TRBV20-1
CSARDRDRDGYTF